This TCR beta chain was obtained from a study of T-cell memory formation after mild COVID-19. Germline V gives CDR1 SGHVS, CDR2 FQNEAQ. The ends were cut back, 4 bases at V and 2 bases at J, with 12 bases in the middle. CDR3 length: 15 amino acids. TCRdb ran MiXCR on the 5' RACE reads and lists one entry per CDR3 protein. The data contain around 320,000 distinct CDR3 sequences, approximately 29% of them singletons. The source of this sequence is an adult woman who had mild COVID-19 (a few samples of this study predate the infection). Cell type and time point are not known. J is TRBJ2-1 and V is TRBV7-8, with D perhaps TRBD1 (5 bases). Material: PBMCs or a T cell subset sorted from them (not recorded which). The CDR3 reads CASSSGQSPYNEQFF. The CDR3 DNA reads as TGTGCCAGCAGCTCCGGACAATCGCCCTACAATGAGCAGTTCTTC.